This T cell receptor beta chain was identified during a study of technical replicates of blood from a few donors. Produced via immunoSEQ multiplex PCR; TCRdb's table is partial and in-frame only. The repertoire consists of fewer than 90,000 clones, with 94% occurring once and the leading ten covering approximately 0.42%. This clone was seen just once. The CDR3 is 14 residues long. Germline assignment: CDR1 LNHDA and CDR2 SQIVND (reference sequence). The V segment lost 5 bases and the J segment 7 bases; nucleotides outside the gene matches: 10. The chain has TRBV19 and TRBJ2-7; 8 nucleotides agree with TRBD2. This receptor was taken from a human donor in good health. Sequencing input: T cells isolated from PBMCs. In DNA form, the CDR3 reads TGTGCCAGTAGTCCCGGACTAGCTGCTGGGGAGCAGTACTTC. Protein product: CASSPGLAAGEQYF.